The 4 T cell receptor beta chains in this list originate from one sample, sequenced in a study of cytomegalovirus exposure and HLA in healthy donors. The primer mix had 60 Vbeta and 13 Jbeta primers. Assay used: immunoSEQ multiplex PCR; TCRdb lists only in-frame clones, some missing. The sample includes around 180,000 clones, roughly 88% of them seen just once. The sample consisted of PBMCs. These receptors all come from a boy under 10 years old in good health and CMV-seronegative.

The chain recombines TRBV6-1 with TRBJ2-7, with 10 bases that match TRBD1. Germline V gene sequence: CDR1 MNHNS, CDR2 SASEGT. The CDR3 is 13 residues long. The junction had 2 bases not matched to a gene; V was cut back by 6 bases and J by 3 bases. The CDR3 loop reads CASSGQGDYEQYV. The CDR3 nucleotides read TGTGCCAGCAGCGGACAGGGGGACTACGAGCAGTACGTC.

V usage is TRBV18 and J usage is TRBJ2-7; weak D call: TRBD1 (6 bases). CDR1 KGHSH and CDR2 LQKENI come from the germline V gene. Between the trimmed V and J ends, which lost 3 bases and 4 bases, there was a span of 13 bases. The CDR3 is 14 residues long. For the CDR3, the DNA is TGTGCCAGCTCACCGAGGCAGGGGCCATACGAGCAGTACGTC. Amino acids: CASSPRQGPYEQYV.

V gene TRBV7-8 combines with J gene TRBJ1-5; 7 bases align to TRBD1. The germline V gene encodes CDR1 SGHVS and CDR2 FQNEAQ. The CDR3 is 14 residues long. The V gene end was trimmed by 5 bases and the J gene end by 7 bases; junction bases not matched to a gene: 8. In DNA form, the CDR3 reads TGTGCCAGCAGCCCAGGACAGGTGAGGCAGCCCCAGCATTTT. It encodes CASSPGQVRQPQHF. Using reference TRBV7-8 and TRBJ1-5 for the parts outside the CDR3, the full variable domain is GAGVSQSPRYKVAKRGQDVALRCDPISGHVSLFWYQQALGQGPEFLTYFQNEAQLDKSGLPSDRFFAERPEGSVSTLKIQRTQQEDSAVYLCASSPGQVRQPQHFGDGTRLSIL.

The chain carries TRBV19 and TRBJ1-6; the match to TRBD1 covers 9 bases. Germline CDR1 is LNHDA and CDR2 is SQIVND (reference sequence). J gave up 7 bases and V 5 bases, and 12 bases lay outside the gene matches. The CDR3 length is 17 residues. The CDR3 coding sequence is TGTGCCAGTAGTGCGACTACGGGACAGGGACTCAATTCACCCCTCCACTTT. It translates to CASSATTGQGLNSPLHF.